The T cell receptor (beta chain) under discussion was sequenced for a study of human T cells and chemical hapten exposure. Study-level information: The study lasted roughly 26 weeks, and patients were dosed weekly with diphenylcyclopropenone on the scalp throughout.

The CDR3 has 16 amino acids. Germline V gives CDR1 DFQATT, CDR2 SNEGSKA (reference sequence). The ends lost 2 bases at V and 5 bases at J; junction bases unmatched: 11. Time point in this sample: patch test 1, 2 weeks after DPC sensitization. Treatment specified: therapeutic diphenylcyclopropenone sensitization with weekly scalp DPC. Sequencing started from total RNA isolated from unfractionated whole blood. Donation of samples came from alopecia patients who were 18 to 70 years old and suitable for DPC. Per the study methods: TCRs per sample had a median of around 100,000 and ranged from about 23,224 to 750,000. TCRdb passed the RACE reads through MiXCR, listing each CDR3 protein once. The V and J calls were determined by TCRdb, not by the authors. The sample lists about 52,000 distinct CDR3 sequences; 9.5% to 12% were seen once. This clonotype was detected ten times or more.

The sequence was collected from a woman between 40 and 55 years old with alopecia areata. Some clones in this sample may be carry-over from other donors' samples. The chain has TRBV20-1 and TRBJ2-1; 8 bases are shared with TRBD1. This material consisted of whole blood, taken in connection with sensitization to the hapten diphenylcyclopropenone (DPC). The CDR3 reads CSARRVGDRTNNEQFF. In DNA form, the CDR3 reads TGCAGTGCTAGAAGGGTAGGGGACAGGACCAACAATGAGCAGTTCTTC.